The T cell receptor (beta chain) under discussion was sequenced for a study of cytomegalovirus exposure and HLA in healthy donors. General study findings and limits: TCR association rates varied by HLA locus in a later analysis, with DRB1 highest and HLA-C lowest. Cytomegalovirus association was listed for about 180 TCR beta chains.

Turning to this clone: Antigen unknown.

13 Jbeta primers and 60 Vbeta primers were used for the PCR. Measured with immunoSEQ multiplex PCR; TCRdb has only the in-frame clones, and not every one. The sample includes 150,000 to 200,000 clones, around three quarters of them seen just once. This CDR3 spans 17 amino acids. Germline-derived CDR1 and CDR2 are SGDLS and YYNGEE. J lost 1 base, V lost 4 bases, and 9 bases had no gene match. Specimen: PBMCs. The source of this sequence is a man in his thirties or forties in good health and CMV-seronegative. The chain is built from TRBV9 and TRBJ2-3, with 10 nucleotides matching TRBD2. CDR3 sequence (DNA): TGTGCCAGCAGCACTCACCTAGCGGGAGCTGGCACAGATACGCAGTATTTT. Amino acids: CASSTHLAGAGTDTQYF.